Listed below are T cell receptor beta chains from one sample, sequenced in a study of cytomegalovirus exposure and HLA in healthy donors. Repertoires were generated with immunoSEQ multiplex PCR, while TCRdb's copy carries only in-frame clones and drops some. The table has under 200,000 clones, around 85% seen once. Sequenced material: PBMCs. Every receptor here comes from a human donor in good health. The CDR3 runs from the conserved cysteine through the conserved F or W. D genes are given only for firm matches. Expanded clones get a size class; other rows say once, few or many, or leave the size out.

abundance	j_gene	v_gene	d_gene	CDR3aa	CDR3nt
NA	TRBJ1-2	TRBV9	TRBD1	CASSVVGDSLAGGYTF	TGTGCCAGCAGCGTAGTGGGGGACAGCTTAGCGGGGGGCTACACCTTC
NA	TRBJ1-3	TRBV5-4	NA	CASSSMAQGNSGNTIYF	TGTGCCAGCAGCTCGATGGCACAGGGAAACTCAGGAAACACCATATATTTT
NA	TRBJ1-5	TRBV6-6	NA	CASRTTEHLQPQHF	TGTGCCAGCAGGACCACGGAGCATCTCCAGCCCCAGCATTTT
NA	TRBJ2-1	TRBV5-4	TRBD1	CATNPAGGYNEQFF	TGTGCCACGAACCCGGCAGGGGGCTACAATGAGCAGTTCTTC
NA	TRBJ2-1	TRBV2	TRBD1	CGGDRVYNEQFF	TGTGGAGGGGACAGGGTCTACAATGAGCAGTTCTTC
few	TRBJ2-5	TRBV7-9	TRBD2	CASSSLAGVRQETQYF	TGTGCCAGCAGCTCCCTAGCGGGGGTCCGCCAAGAGACCCAGTACTTC
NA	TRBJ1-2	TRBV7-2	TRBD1	CASSSGGVGYGYTF	TGTGCCAGCAGCTCAGGGGGTGTTGGATATGGCTACACCTTC
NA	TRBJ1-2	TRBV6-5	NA	CASRRAWGNYGYTF	TGTGCCAGCAGGCGGGCTTGGGGTAACTATGGCTACACCTTC
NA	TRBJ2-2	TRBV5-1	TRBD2	CASSQGLVNTGELFF	TGCGCCAGCAGCCAAGGACTAGTAAACACCGGGGAGCTGTTTTTT
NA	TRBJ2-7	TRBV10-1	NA	CASSESAGEQYF	TGCGCCAGCAGTGAGTCGGCAGGCGAGCAGTACTTC
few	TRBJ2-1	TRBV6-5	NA	CASSYSPGNNEQFF	TGTGCCAGCAGTTACTCACCGGGGAACAATGAGCAGTTCTTC
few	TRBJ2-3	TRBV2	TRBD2	CASRGLAGGGDTQYF	TGTGCCAGCAGGGGACTAGCGGGGGGCGGGGATACGCAGTATTTT
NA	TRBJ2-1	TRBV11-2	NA	CASSPQGGTYNEQFF	TGTGCCAGCAGCCCCCAGGGAGGAACCTACAATGAGCAGTTCTTC
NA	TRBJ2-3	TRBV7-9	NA	CASSAGTNGDTQYF	TGTGCCAGCAGCGCGGGGACCAATGGAGATACGCAGTATTTT
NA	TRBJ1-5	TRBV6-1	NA	CASNVGYQPQHF	TGTGCCAGCAATGTCGGGTATCAGCCCCAGCATTTT
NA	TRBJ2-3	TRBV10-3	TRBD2	CAISPLGGGVADTQYF	TGTGCCATCAGTCCTCTCGGGGGGGGCGTGGCAGATACGCAGTATTTT
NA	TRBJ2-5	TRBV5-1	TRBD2	CASSFQPSGDAETQYF	TGCGCCAGCAGCTTTCAACCTAGCGGGGATGCAGAGACCCAGTACTTC
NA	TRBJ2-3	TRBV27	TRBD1	CASSSDRQGPDTQYF	TGTGCCAGCAGTTCCGATCGACAGGGCCCAGATACGCAGTATTTT
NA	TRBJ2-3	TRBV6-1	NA	CASTLAPDTQYF	TGTGCCAGCACGCTAGCTCCCGATACGCAGTATTTT
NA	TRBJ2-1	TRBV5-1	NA	CASSLEAGNEQFF	TGCGCCAGCAGCTTGGAGGCGGGTAATGAGCAGTTCTTC
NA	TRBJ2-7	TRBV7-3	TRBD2	CASSLPGSGGAVGYEQYF	TGTGCCAGCTCCCTACCCGGTAGCGGGGGGGCCGTTGGATACGAGCAGTACTTC
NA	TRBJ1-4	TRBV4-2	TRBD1	CASSQDSGTGPGILFF	TGTGCCAGCAGCCAAGATTCCGGGACAGGGCCTGGGATACTGTTTTTT
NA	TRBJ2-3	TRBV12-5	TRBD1	CASGPLGQGTTDTQYF	TGTGCTAGTGGTCCCCTAGGACAGGGGACAACAGATACGCAGTATTTT
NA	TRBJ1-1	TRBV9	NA	CASSVRMNTEAFF	TGTGCCAGCAGCGTTAGAATGAACACTGAAGCTTTCTTT
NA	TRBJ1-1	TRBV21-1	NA	CASSKGAGPTEAFF	TGTGCCAGCAGCAAAGGGGCAGGGCCCACTGAAGCTTTCTTT
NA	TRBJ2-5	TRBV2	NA	CASLGLEETQYF	TGTGCCAGCCTGGGGCTAGAGGAGACCCAGTACTTC
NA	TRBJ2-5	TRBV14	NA	CASSLPGRQETQYF	TGTGCCAGCAGCCTCCCCGGGAGACAAGAGACCCAGTACTTC
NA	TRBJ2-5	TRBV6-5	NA	CASTIPGTSEQYF	TGTGCCAGCACCATCCCTGGGACTTCGGAGCAGTACTTC
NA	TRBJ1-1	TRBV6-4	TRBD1	CASRYLRDRQSNTEAFF	TGTGCCAGCAGGTACCTCCGGGACAGACAATCCAACACTGAAGCTTTCTTT
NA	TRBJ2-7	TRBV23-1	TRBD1	CASKGTVQDEQYF	TGCGCCAGCAAAGGGACAGTGCAAGACGAGCAGTACTTC
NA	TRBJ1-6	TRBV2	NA	CASMGQQNSPLHF	TGTGCCAGCATGGGGCAGCAGAATTCACCCCTCCACTTT
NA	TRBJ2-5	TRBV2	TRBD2	CASGLGLATETQYF	TGTGCCAGCGGCCTAGGACTAGCGACAGAGACCCAGTACTTC
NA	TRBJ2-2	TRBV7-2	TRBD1	CASSLRTGGTGELFF	TGTGCCAGCAGCTTGCGGACAGGGGGCACCGGGGAGCTGTTTTTT
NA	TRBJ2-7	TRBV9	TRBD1	CASSVEGATYEQYF	TGTGCCAGCAGCGTAGAGGGGGCTACCTACGAGCAGTACTTC
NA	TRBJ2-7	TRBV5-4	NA	CASSLSVGGESYEQYF	TGTGCCAGCAGCTTGTCGGTGGGCGGGGAGTCCTACGAGCAGTACTTC
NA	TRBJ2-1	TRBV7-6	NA	CARRGVTYNEQFF	TGTGCCAGACGCGGGGTCACCTACAATGAGCAGTTCTTC
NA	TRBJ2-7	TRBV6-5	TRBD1	CASSYGDRGAYEQYF	TGTGCCAGCAGTTACGGTGACAGGGGCGCCTACGAGCAGTACTTC
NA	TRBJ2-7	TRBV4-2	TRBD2	CASSPWRGVYEQYF	TGTGCCAGCAGCCCCTGGCGGGGGGTTTACGAGCAGTACTTC
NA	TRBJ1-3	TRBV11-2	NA	CASSPGHPISGNTIYF	TGTGCCAGCAGCCCGGGACACCCTATCTCTGGAAACACCATATATTTT
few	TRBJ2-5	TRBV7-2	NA	CASSLELVSQYF	TGTGCCAGCAGCTTAGAGCTAGTGTCCCAGTACTTC
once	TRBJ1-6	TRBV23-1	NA	CASSQTESSYNSPLHF	TGCGCCAGCAGTCAAACAGAAAGCTCCTATAATTCACCCCTCCACTTT
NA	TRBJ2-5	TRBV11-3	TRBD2	CASSLDPSGEETQYF	TGTGCCAGCAGCTTAGACCCCAGCGGGGAAGAGACCCAGTACTTC
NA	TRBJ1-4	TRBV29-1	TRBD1	CSVATGTGTNEKLFF	TGCAGCGTTGCGACAGGGACAGGAACTAATGAAAAACTGTTTTTT